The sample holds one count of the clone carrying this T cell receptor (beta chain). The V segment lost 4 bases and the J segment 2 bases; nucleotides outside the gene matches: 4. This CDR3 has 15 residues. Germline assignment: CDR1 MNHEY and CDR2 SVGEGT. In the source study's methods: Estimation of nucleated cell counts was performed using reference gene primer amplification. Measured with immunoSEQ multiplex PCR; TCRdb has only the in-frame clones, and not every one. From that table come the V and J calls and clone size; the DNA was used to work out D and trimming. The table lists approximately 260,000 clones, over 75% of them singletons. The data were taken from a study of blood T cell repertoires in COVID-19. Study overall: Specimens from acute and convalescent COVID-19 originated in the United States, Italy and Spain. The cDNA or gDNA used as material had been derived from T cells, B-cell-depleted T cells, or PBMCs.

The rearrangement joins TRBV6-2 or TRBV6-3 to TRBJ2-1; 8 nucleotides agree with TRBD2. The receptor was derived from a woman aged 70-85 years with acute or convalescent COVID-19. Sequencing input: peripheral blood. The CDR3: CASSSGGAPYNEQFF. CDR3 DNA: TGTGCCAGCAGTTCCGGGGGGGCCCCCTACAATGAGCAGTTCTTC.